This T cell receptor beta chain was documented in a study of blood T cell repertoires in COVID-19. Turning to the study itself: The study drew acute and convalescent COVID-19 samples from the United States, Italy and Spain. T cells, B-cell-depleted T cells, or PBMCs provided the cDNA or gDNA that served as material.

This CDR3 has 18 amino acids. Trimming took 2 bases from V and 6 from J; bases not matched to a gene: 12. Germline CDR1 reads MDHEN; CDR2 reads SYDVKM. Assay used: immunoSEQ multiplex PCR; TCRdb lists only in-frame clones, some missing. This sample yields about 200,000 clones, of which 70% to 90% are seen a single time; 3% to 4% belongs to the top ten. The study drew participants aged roughly 18 to 95 years from about two dozen US areas. Cohort placement rested on clinical history that participants reported themselves. Sequencing was done on a sample of PBMCs or T cells enriched from blood (not recorded which). This sequence originates from a woman between 40 and 55 years old with acute COVID-19. This rearrangement joins TRBV28 to TRBJ2-2, with 10 bases aligning to TRBD1. The CDR3 sequence: CASSLEGRRQGAAGELFF. The DNA of the CDR3 is TGTGCCAGCAGTTTAGAAGGACGGAGACAGGGGGCTGCCGGGGAGCTGTTTTTT.